These 14 T cell receptor beta chains came from one sample sequenced in a study of glioma-infiltrating T cells (TCRdb year 2016). Sequencing took place on an Illumina MiSeq. The iRepertoire nested amplicon-rescue multiplex PCR (arm-PCR) platform was used to amplify TCR alpha and beta CDR3 regions from RNA. The raw public reads went through TCRdb reprocessing: fastp at Q25, MiXCR clone calling, in-frame beta chains kept. Rows with a matching CDR3 protein are joined into one entry that keeps the most common DNA and genes. Here the sample has tens of thousands of distinct CDR3 sequences; about 23% occur a single time. Together, the top ten hold 5.5% to 7.5% of the sample. Material: glioma tissue, nonneoplastic brain tissue, or PBMCs (not recorded which). These receptors were obtained from a human donor with low-grade glioma or glioblastoma, undergoing nonglioma brain surgery, or in good health (not recorded which).

Worth noting for this clonotype: Since a much larger clone is just one base distant, this may be a read error. The chain links TRBV6-2 or TRBV6-3 to TRBJ2-7; weak D call: TRBD2 (6 bases). This CDR3 region has 17 residues. Germline CDR1 reads MNHEY; CDR2 reads SVGEGT. Deletions cut 0 bases from V and 1 base from J, with 16 bases between. In nucleotides, the CDR3 is TGTGCCAGCAGTTACTCGGAGGGCATGGTAGCATCCTACGAGCAGTACTTC. Protein sequence: CASSYSEGMVASYEQYF.

Comments on this clonotype: Its ends do not fully match the called genes, so a read error is possible. This chain connects TRBV6-1 to TRBJ2-7; 9 nucleotides agree with TRBD2. The length of the CDR3 is 14 residues. Germline V gives CDR1 MNHNS, CDR2 SASEGT. The DNA for the CDR3 is TGTGCCATCAGTGCGACTAGCGGAAGCAACGAGCAGTACTTC. This gives the protein CAISATSGSNEQYF.

This clonotype occurred many times. V and J are TRBV5-4 and TRBJ1-2, with 9 bases fitting TRBD1. The V segment lost 5 bases and the J segment 3 bases; nucleotides outside the gene matches: 5. The CDR3 totals 14 residues. Germline CDR1 reads SGHNT; CDR2 reads YYREEE (reference sequence). CDR3 amino acids: CASRPRQGDYGYTF. CDR3 nucleotides: TGTGCCAGCAGACCTAGACAGGGGGACTATGGCTACACCTTC.

The V gene is TRBV7-2, the J gene TRBJ2-2; no clear D gene. The CDR3 has 14 residues. Germline values: CDR1 SGHTA, CDR2 FQGNSA. The CDR3 DNA reads TGTGCTACCACCCGGACGTTGAACACCGGGGAGCTGTTTTTT. This encodes CATTRTLNTGELFF.

This clonotype has ten or more counts. The chain employs TRBV15 and TRBJ2-3; 9 nucleotides match TRBD2. Germline loops: CDR1 LNHNV, CDR2 YYDKDF (reference sequence). Trimming cost V 3 bases and J 2 bases; bases outside gene matches: 3. The CDR3 length is 15 residues. The chain's CDR3 is CATSSSGGPTDTQYF. The DNA of the CDR3 is TGTGCCACCAGCAGTAGCGGGGGCCCCACAGATACGCAGTATTTT.

The rearrangement joins TRBV12-3 or TRBV12-4 to TRBJ2-7; TRBD2 agrees at 7 bases. The length of the CDR3 is 15 residues. The V segment lost 3 bases and the J segment 2 bases; nucleotides outside the gene matches: 7. CDR3 nucleotide sequence: TGTGCCAGCAGTTTTGGTTCTAGCGGTGCCTACGAGCAGTACTTC. The encoded protein is CASSFGSSGAYEQYF.

This clonotype was seen at least ten times. This chain links TRBV29-1 with TRBJ1-5; D gene unclear. Deletions cut 4 bases from V and 0 bases from J, with 7 bases between. There are 13 residues in the CDR3. Per germline, CDR1 SQVTM and CDR2 ANQGSEA. CDR3 coding DNA: TGCAGCGTTGCTACAGATAGCAATCAGCCCCAGCATTTT. This sequence encodes CSVATDSNQPQHF.

This clonotype was recorded once. A read error is likely, as this CDR3 ends without the conserved phenylalanine or tryptophan. The chain couples TRBV27 to TRBJ1-2; 9 bases align to TRBD1. Germline values: CDR1 MNHEY, CDR2 SMNVEV (reference sequence). Trimming removed 7 bases from V and 3 bases from J; junction bases left unmatched: 9. CDR3 length: 15 residues. The CDR3 is CASKGTGQGHYGYTL. In nucleotides, the CDR3 is TGTGCCAGCAAGGGAACGGGACAGGGACACTATGGCTACACCCTC.

This clonotype showed up just a few times. The chain is built from TRBV7-2 and TRBJ2-7; the D is unclear. V was trimmed by 5 bases and J by 2 bases, leaving 16 bases between them. This CDR3 region has 15 residues. Germline V gene lookup returns CDR1 SGHTA and CDR2 FQGNSA. The CDR3 spells CASSPHLWQAYEQYF. CDR3 coding DNA: TGTGCCAGCAGCCCCCATCTCTGGCAAGCCTACGAGCAGTACTTC.

This clonotype was picked up many times. V is TRBV28 and J is TRBJ1-5; tentatively, D is TRBD1 (5 bases). With 6 bases removed from V and 7 bases from J, the gap between germline ends came to 10 bases. The CDR3 spans 12 residues. In germline, CDR1 is MDHEN, CDR2 SYDVKM. CDR3: CASSQGRQPQHF. The CDR3 coding sequence is TGTGCCAGCAGCCAGGGACGACAGCCCCAGCATTTT.

This clonotype occurred many times. The chain has TRBV6-1 and TRBJ2-1, with a possible D match to TRBD2 (6 bases). The CDR3 extends over 12 amino acids. V was cut by 7 bases and J by 6 bases, with 10 bases left in between. CDR1 is MNHNS and CDR2 is SASEGT in the germline V gene. The CDR3 nucleotides are TGTGCCAGCAAAGGCGGGGCCAATGAGCAGTTCTTC. It codes for CASKGGANEQFF.

The chain employs TRBV4-2 and TRBJ2-5; 7 nucleotides align to TRBD2. The CDR3 covers 16 residues. Per germline, CDR1 LGHNA and CDR2 YNFKEQ. Trimming removed 0 bases from V and 7 bases from J; junction bases left unmatched: 11. CDR3 protein: CASSQEASGGQTTQYF. CDR3 nucleotides: TGTGCCAGCAGCCAAGAGGCTAGCGGAGGTCAAACGACCCAGTACTTC.

V is TRBV5-4 and J is TRBJ1-2; TRBD1 aligns across 8 bases. Trimming removed 5 bases from V and 8 bases from J; junction bases left unmatched: 14. The CDR3 consists of 15 residues. Germline CDR1 is SGHNT and CDR2 is YYREEE (reference sequence). CDR3 region: CASSSIRDRLGGYTF. The CDR3 region has the DNA TGTGCCAGCAGTTCTATCCGGGACAGGCTTGGGGGCTACACCTTC.

This clonotype was observed many times. V usage is TRBV2 and J usage is TRBJ1-5; 10 nucleotides align to TRBD1. V trimming: 2 bases; J trimming: 4 bases; junction bases outside the gene matches: 2. The CDR3 consists of 15 residues. CDR1 is SNHLY and CDR2 is FYNNEI in the germline V gene. The CDR3, as DNA: TGTGCCAGCAGTGAATGGGGACAGGGGAATCAGCCCCAGCATTTT. This encodes CASSEWGQGNQPQHF.